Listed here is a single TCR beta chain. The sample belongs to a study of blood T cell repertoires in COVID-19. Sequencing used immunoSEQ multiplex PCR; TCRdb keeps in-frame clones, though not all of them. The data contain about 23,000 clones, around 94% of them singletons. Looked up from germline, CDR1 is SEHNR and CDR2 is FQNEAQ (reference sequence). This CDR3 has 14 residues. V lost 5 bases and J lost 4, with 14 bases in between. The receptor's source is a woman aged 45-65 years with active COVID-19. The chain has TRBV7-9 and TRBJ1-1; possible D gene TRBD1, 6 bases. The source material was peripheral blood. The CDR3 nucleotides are TGTGCCAGCAGCCCACAGGGTATTCTCACTGAAGCTTTCTTT. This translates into CASSPQGILTEAFF.